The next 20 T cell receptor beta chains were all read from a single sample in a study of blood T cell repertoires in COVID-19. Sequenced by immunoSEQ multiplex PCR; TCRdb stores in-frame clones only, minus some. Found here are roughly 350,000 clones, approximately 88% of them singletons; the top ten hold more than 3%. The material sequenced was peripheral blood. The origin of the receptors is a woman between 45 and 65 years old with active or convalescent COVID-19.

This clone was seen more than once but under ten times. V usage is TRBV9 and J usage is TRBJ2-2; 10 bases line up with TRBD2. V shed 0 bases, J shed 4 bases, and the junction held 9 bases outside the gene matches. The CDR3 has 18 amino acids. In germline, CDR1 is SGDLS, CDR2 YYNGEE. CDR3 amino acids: CASSVELAGIRGTGELFF. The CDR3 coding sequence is TGTGCCAGCAGCGTAGAACTAGCGGGAATCCGGGGCACCGGGGAGCTGTTTTTT.

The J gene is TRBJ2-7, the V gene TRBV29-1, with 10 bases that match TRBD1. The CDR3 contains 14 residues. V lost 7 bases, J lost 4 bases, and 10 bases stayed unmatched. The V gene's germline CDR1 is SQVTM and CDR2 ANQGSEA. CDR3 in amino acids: CSAWGQGKWYEQYF. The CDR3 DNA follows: TGCAGCGCCTGGGGACAGGGGAAGTGGTACGAGCAGTACTTC.

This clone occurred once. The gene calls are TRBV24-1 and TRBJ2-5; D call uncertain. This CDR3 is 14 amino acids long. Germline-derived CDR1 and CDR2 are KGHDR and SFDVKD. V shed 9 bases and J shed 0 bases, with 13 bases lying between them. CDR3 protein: CATGSDLDQETQYF. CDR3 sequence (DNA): TGTGCCACCGGCAGCGACCTAGACCAAGAGACCCAGTACTTC.

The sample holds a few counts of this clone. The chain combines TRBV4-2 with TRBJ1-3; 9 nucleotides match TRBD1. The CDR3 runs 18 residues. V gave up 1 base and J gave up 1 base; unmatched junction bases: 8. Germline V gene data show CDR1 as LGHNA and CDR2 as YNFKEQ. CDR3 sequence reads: CASSQALPQGASGNTIYF. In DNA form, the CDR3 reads TGTGCCAGCAGCCAAGCCCTACCACAGGGGGCTTCTGGAAACACCATATATTTT.

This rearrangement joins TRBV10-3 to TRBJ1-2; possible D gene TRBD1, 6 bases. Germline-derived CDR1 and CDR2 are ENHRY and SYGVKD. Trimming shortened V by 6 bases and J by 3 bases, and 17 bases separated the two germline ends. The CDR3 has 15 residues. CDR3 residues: CAIRFYRAHDYGYTF. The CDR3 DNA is TGTGCCATCAGATTCTACAGGGCCCATGACTATGGCTACACCTTC.

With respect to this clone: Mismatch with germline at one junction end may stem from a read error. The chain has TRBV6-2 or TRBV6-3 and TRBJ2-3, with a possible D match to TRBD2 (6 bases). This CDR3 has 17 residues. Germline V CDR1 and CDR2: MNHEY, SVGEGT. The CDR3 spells CASSPPRTTPNTYTQYF. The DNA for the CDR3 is TGTGCCAGCAGTCCACCCCGGACTACTCCTAACACATATACGCAGTATTTT.

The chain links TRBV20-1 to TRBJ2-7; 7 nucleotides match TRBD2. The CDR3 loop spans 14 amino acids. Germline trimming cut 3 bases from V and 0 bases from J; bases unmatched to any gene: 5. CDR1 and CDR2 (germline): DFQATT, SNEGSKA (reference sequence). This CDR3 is CSASPGGSSYEQYF. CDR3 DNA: TGCAGTGCTAGTCCGGGCGGGAGCTCCTACGAGCAGTACTTC.

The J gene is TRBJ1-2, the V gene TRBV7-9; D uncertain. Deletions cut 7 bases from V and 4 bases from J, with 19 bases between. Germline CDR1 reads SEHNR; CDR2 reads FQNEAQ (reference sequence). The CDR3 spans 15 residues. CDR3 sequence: CASNPIVAGSYGYTF. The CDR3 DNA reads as TGTGCCAGCAACCCCATAGTAGCGGGTTCCTATGGCTACACCTTC. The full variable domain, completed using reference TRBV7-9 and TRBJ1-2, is DTGVSQNPRHKITKRGQNVTFRCDPISEHNRLYWYRQTLGQGPEFLTYFQNEAQLEKSRLLSDRFSAERPKGSFSTLEIQRTEQGDSAMYLCASNPIVAGSYGYTFGSGTRLTVV.

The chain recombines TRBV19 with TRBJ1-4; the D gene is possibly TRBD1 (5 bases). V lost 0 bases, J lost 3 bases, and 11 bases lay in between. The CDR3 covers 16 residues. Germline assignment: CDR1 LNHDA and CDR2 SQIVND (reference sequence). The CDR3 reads CASSIEGTPPNEKLFF. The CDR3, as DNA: TGTGCCAGTAGTATAGAGGGGACTCCACCTAATGAAAAACTGTTTTTT. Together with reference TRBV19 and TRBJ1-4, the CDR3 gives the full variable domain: DGGITQSPKYLFRKEGQNVTLSCEQNLNHDAMYWYRQDPGQGLRLIYYSQIVNDFQKGDIAEGYSVSREKKESFPLTVTSAQKNPTAFYLCASSIEGTPPNEKLFFGSGTQLSVL.

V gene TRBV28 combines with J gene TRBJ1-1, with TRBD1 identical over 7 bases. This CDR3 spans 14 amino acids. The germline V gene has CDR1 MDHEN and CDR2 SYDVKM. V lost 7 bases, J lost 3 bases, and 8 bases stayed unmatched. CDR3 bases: TGTGCCAGCACCCCCCTCGACAGGGACACTGAAGCTTTCTTT. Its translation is CASTPLDRDTEAFF.

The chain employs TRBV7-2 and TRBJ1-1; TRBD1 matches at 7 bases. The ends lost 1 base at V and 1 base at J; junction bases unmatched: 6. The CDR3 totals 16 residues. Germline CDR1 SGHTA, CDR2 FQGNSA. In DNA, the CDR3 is TGTGCCAGCAGCTTAGTGAGGGGGCGAGGGAACACTGAAGCTTTCTTT. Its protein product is CASSLVRGRGNTEAFF.

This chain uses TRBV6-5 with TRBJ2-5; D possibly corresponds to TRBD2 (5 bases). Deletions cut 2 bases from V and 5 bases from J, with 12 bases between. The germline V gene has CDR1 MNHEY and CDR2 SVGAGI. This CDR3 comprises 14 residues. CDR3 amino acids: CASSYGGPMETQYF. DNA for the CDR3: TGTGCCAGCAGTTACGGAGGACCTATGGAGACCCAGTACTTC.

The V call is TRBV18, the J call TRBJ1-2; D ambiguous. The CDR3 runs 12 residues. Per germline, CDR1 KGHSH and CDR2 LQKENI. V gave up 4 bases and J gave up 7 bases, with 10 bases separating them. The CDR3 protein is CASSLSRGGYTF. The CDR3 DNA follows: TGTGCCAGCTCACTTTCCCGGGGTGGCTACACCTTC.

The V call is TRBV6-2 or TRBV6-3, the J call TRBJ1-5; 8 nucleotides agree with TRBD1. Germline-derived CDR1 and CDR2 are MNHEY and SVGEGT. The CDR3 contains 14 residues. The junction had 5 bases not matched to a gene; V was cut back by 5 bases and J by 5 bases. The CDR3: CASSGQGKDQPQHF. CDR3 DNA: TGTGCCAGCAGTGGACAGGGCAAGGATCAGCCCCAGCATTTT.

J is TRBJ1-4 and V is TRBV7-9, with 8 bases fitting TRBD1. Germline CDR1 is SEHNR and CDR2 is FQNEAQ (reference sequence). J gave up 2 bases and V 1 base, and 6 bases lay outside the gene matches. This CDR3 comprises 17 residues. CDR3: CASSLEQGVGTNEKLFF. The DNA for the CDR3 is TGTGCCAGCAGCTTAGAACAGGGGGTCGGGACTAATGAAAAACTGTTTTTT.

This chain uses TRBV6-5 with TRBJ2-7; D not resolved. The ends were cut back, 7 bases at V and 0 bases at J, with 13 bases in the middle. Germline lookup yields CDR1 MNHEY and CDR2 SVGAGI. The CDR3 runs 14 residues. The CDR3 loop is CASNRLLPSYEQYF. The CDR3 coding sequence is TGTGCCAGCAATAGACTCCTACCCTCCTACGAGCAGTACTTC.

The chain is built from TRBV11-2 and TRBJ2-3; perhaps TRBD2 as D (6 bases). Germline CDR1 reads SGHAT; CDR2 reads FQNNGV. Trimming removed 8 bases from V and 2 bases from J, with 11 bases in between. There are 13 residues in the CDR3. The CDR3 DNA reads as TGTGCCAGCGGGCGGGGATACACAGATACGCAGTATTTT. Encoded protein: CASGRGYTDTQYF.

CDR3 nucleotide sequence: TGTGCCAGCAGCTTAGCGGGAGGTAACACAGATACGCAGTATTTT. This encodes CASSLAGGNTDTQYF. The chain couples TRBV7-2 to TRBJ2-3; a possible D gene is TRBD2 (6 bases). V was pared by 0 bases and J by 2 bases, with 9 bases between. Germline V lookup: CDR1 SGHTA, CDR2 FQGNSA. This CDR3 is 15 amino acids long.

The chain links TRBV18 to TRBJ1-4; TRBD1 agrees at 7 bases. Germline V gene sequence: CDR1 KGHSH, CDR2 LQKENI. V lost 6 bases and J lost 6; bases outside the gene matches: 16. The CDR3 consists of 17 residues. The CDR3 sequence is CASSSRRYRGEDEKLFF. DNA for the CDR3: TGTGCCAGCTCGTCACGAAGATACAGGGGAGAGGATGAAAAACTGTTTTTT.

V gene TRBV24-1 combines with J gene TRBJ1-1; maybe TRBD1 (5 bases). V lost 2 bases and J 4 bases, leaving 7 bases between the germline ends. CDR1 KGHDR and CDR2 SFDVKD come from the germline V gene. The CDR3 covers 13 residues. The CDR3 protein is CATSDSDSTEAFF. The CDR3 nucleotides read TGTGCCACCAGTGATTCTGACAGCACTGAAGCTTTCTTT.